One T cell receptor (beta chain) is described in this entry. Its antigen is unknown. The method was immunoSEQ multiplex PCR; TCRdb's version includes in-frame clones alone and lacks a portion of them. The data show some 150,000 clones, more than 85% seen once. These data are taken from a study of T cell responses to AZD1222 COVID-19 vaccine. Points from the study as a whole: Without day 14 samples, only post-peak T cell repertoires were studied. AZD1222 recipients seropositive at baseline numbered only five or six.

The V and J ends lost 8 bases and 5 bases, in that order; junction bases with no gene match: 15. The CDR3 sequence is 16 residues long. Germline V lookup: CDR1 LNHDA, CDR2 SQIVND (reference sequence). The gene calls are TRBV19 and TRBJ2-1; 7 positions agree with TRBD2. Sequenced material: peripheral blood, taken after recovery from COVID-19. The receptor was derived from an adult who had recovered from COVID-19. This chain's CDR3 is CASASAGWYVDNEQFF. DNA of the CDR3: TGTGCCAGTGCGTCAGCGGGATGGTATGTGGACAATGAGCAGTTCTTC.